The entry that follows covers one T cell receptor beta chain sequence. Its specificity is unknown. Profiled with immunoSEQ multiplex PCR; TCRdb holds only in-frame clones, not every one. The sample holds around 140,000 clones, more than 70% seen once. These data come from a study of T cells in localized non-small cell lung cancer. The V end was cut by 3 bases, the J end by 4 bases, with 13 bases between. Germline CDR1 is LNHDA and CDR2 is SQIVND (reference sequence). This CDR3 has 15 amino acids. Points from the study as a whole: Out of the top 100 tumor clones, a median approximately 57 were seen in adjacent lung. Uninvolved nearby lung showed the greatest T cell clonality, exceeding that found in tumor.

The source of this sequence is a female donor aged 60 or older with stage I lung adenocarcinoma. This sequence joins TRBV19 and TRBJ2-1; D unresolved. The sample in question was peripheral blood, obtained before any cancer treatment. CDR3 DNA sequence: TGTGCCAGTAGTATTCGGCTAGACCAGTACAATGAGCAGTTCTTC. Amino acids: CASSIRLDQYNEQFF. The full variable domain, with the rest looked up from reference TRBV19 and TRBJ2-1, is DGGITQSPKYLFRKEGQNVTLSCEQNLNHDAMYWYRQDPGQGLRLIYYSQIVNDFQKGDIAEGYSVSREKKESFPLTVTSAQKNPTAFYLCASSIRLDQYNEQFFGPGTRLTVL.